These 24 T cell receptor beta chains originate from one sample sequenced in a study of early T cells in non-severe SARS-CoV-2 infection (dated by TCRdb to the early 2020s). Receptor amplification or capture employed 5' RACE. The sequencer was a NextSeq 500. TCRdb ran its own pipeline on the public reads, namely fastp trimming at Q25 and MiXCR clone calling, and kept in-frame beta chains. Here each entry gathers all rows of one CDR3 protein and keeps the most common genes and DNA. In all, the sample holds roughly 99,000 distinct CDR3 sequences, and more than 9.5% of those were seen once. The leading ten clones occupy 6.5% to 8% of the sample. The sequenced sample was whole blood. The receptors were sampled from an adult who was a healthcare worker with PCR-confirmed SARS-CoV-2 infection or an uninfected control (not recorded which).

This clonotype has at least ten counts. The chain joins TRBV6-5 to TRBJ2-7; 13 positions agree with TRBD2. The J segment lost 3 bases and the V segment lost 5 bases, leaving 7 bases of the junction unmatched. Germline CDR1 is MNHEY and CDR2 is SVGAGI. CDR3 length: 16 amino acids. The CDR3 is CASSRVRTSGSYEQYF. CDR3 bases: TGTGCCAGCAGTCGAGTGAGGACTAGCGGGAGCTACGAGCAGTACTTC.

Concerning this clonotype: At one end the junction does not follow the germline gene, possibly because of a read error. V usage is TRBV27 and J usage is TRBJ1-1, with D unresolved. The CDR3 runs to 14 residues. Germline lookup yields CDR1 MNHEY and CDR2 SMNVEV (reference sequence). CDR3 nucleotide sequence: TGTGGCAGCAGTTTCCTGGGCGGCGTAACTGAAGCTTTCTTT. The encoded protein is CGSSFLGGVTEAFF.

V and J are TRBV9 and TRBJ2-2; TRBD2 aligns across 10 bases. Losses at the gene ends were 0 bases for V and 2 bases for J; bases not matched to a gene: 7. The CDR3 totals 18 residues. The V gene's germline CDR1 is SGDLS and CDR2 YYNGEE. The chain's CDR3 is CASSVGIGLAENTGELFF. The CDR3 region has the DNA TGTGCCAGCAGCGTAGGAATAGGACTAGCGGAAAACACCGGGGAGCTGTTTTTT.

This clonotype was detected many times. V and J are TRBV20-1 and TRBJ1-5; the D is unclear. V was clipped by 5 bases and J by 7 bases, with 12 bases between them. The CDR3 has 12 residues. Germline CDR1 and CDR2: DFQATT and SNEGSKA (reference sequence). In nucleotides, the CDR3 is TGCAGTGCTTGGGTAGCGGGACAGCCCCAGCATTTT. It codes for CSAWVAGQPQHF.

This clonotype was seen many times. The gene calls are TRBV5-1 and TRBJ1-5; TRBD1 aligns across 8 bases. The length of the CDR3 is 16 residues. Germline trimming cut 4 bases from V and 1 base from J; bases unmatched to any gene: 7. Germline CDR1 SGHRS, CDR2 YFSETQ. This CDR3 is CASSPGQGTSNQPQHF. The DNA for the CDR3 is TGCGCCAGCAGCCCAGGACAGGGAACGAGCAATCAGCCCCAGCATTTT.

This chain connects TRBV20-1 to TRBJ1-6; D remains unclear. The V gene's germline CDR1 is DFQATT and CDR2 SNEGSKA (reference sequence). Trimming stripped 7 bases from V and 7 bases from J, with 11 bases between. The CDR3 extends over 12 amino acids. DNA for the CDR3: TGCAGTGGATTTTCCCTAAATTCACCCCTCCACTTT. It translates to CSGFSLNSPLHF.

This clonotype was seen ten or more times. The rearrangement uses TRBV15 and TRBJ2-3, with 7 nucleotides matching TRBD1. Unmatched junction bases numbered 7, after V lost 1 base and J lost 3 bases. CDR1 LNHNV and CDR2 YYDKDF come from the germline V gene (reference sequence). The CDR3 contains 16 residues. CDR3 amino acids: CATSRGRQGGTDTQYF. CDR3 DNA sequence: TGTGCCACCAGCAGAGGAAGACAGGGTGGAACAGATACGCAGTATTTT.

This clonotype was counted only a few times. J is TRBJ2-7 and V is TRBV12-3 or TRBV12-4; D possibly corresponds to TRBD2 (6 bases). This CDR3 is built from 12 residues. The V and J ends lost 6 bases and 2 bases respectively, with 8 bases between them. The CDR3 DNA reads TGTGCCAGCAGCGCGGGACCCTACGAGCAGTACTTC. This encodes CASSAGPYEQYF.

This chain connects TRBV6-2 or TRBV6-3 to TRBJ2-3; 9 positions match TRBD2. The germline V gene has CDR1 MNHEY and CDR2 SVGEGT. The CDR3 runs to 16 residues. Trimming cost V 2 bases and J 6 bases; bases outside gene matches: 9. The CDR3, as DNA: TGTGCCAGCAGTTACCCCCAAGGTAGCGGGAGTGATACGCAGTATTTT. Protein sequence: CASSYPQGSGSDTQYF.

This clonotype occurred many times. DNA of the CDR3: TGCAGTGCTAACGAAGGGGCCGCGGGCGAGCAGTACTTC. Amino acid sequence: CSANEGAAGEQYF. V and J are TRBV20-1 and TRBJ2-7; D may correspond to TRBD1 or TRBD2 (5 bases each). V was shortened by 4 bases and J by 6 bases, with 16 bases between the two germline ends. Per the germline V gene, CDR1 is DFQATT and CDR2 is SNEGSKA (reference sequence). This CDR3 region has 13 residues.

This rearrangement joins TRBV19 to TRBJ2-7, with D perhaps TRBD1 (6 bases). Trimming cost V 1 base and J 3 bases, with 10 bases left between them. The length of the CDR3 is 14 residues. Germline loops: CDR1 LNHDA, CDR2 SQIVND (reference sequence). CDR3 sequence: CASSIVNRVYEQYF. The CDR3 DNA is TGTGCCAGTAGTATAGTCAACAGGGTCTACGAGCAGTACTTC.

A few counts support this clonotype. This chain uses TRBV5-1 with TRBJ1-2, with D hard to call. The germline V gene encodes CDR1 SGHRS and CDR2 YFSETQ. V gave up 8 bases and J gave up 0 bases, with 20 bases separating them. The CDR3 is 16 residues long. The CDR3 DNA reads as TGCGCCAGTAAGGACGGAAGGGCCTTAGCTAACTATGGCTACACCTTC. Translation: CASKDGRALANYGYTF.

This clonotype was observed at least ten times. The J gene is TRBJ2-5, the V gene TRBV10-3, with 7 bases aligning to TRBD2. This CDR3 has 12 amino acids. J gave up 0 bases and V 11 bases, and 3 bases lay outside the gene matches. In germline, CDR1 is ENHRY, CDR2 SYGVKD. The CDR3 DNA reads TGTGCCTCCGGGACTAACCAAGAGACCCAGTACTTC. Translation gives CASGTNQETQYF.

The rearrangement links TRBV9 to TRBJ2-1; D is unclear. Per germline, CDR1 SGDLS and CDR2 YYNGEE. The CDR3 contains 14 residues. Deletions cut 0 bases from V and 4 bases from J, with 8 bases between. The CDR3: CASSVGQVYNEQFF. The CDR3 DNA reads TGTGCCAGCAGCGTAGGGCAGGTTTACAATGAGCAGTTCTTC.

Comment on this clonotype: A much larger clonotype is one base distant, so this may be a read error. Since the CDR3 does not end with the conserved phenylalanine or tryptophan, this likely comes from a read error. The V and J genes are TRBV28 and TRBJ2-7; D uncertain. The CDR3 loop spans 14 amino acids. Germline CDR1 reads MDHEN; CDR2 reads SYDVKM. The ends were cut back, 5 bases at V and 5 bases at J, with 16 bases in the middle. CDR3 in DNA: TGTGCCAGCAGTCGCACCGGGCCCCCGGACGAGCAGTACCTC. Its protein is CASSRTGPPDEQYL.

The chain recombines TRBV3-1 with TRBJ2-7, with 8 bases fitting TRBD2. The V and J ends lost 4 bases and 1 base, in that order; junction bases with no gene match: 6. The CDR3 contains 15 residues. From germline, CDR1 is LGHDT and CDR2 YNNKEL (reference sequence). The DNA for the CDR3 is TGTGCCAGCAGCCTGAAGCGGGAGCTGTCCTACGAGCAGTACTTC. It codes for CASSLKRELSYEQYF.

In its sample, this clonotype was seen many times. V gene TRBV5-1 combines with J gene TRBJ2-7, with 11 bases that match TRBD1. Trimming removed 4 bases from V and 1 base from J; junction bases left unmatched: 7. Germline values: CDR1 SGHRS, CDR2 YFSETQ. The CDR3 is made up of 16 amino acids. The CDR3 DNA sequence: TGCGCCAGCAGCCGACGGGGACAGGGGGGTTCCTACGAGCAGTACTTC. Its protein is CASSRRGQGGSYEQYF.

This clonotype turned up a few times. The chain joins TRBV10-1 to TRBJ2-7, with D perhaps matching TRBD2 (5 bases). V was cut by 0 bases and J by 8 bases, with 11 bases left in between. This CDR3 region has 13 residues. From germline, CDR1 is WNHNN and CDR2 SYGVQD (reference sequence). This chain's CDR3 is CASSESLAAQQYF. In nucleotides, the CDR3 is TGCGCCAGCAGTGAGTCCCTAGCCGCTCAGCAGTACTTC.

This clonotype was observed a handful of times. The rearrangement uses TRBV10-2 and TRBJ2-7; 8 positions agree with TRBD2. The CDR3 is 12 amino acids. V shed 5 bases and J 5 bases; nucleotides not matched to a gene: 2. Germline lookup yields CDR1 WSHSY and CDR2 SAAADI. The CDR3 coding sequence is TGCGCCAGCAGTTTACTAGCGGACGAGCAGTACTTC. Translation: CASSLLADEQYF.

The chain uses TRBV7-6 and TRBJ2-7, with 12 nucleotides matching TRBD2. Germline V gene sequence: CDR1 SGHVS, CDR2 FNYEAQ. V gave up 4 bases and J gave up 6 bases; unmatched junction bases: 13. The CDR3 consists of 17 residues. In nucleotides, the CDR3 is TGTGCCAGCAGCTCAACGGGACTAGCGGGCTCAGTCGGCGAGCAGTACTTC. This translates into CASSSTGLAGSVGEQYF.

The rearrangement uses TRBV7-2 and TRBJ1-1, with no clear D. Germline CDR1 is SGHTA and CDR2 is FQGNSA. Trimming left V 2 bases short and J 2 bases short, with 9 bases between. CDR3 length equals 14 residues. The CDR3 protein is CASSLYPRNTEAFF. The CDR3 DNA reads TGTGCCAGCAGCTTATATCCCCGAAACACTGAAGCTTTCTTT.

This clonotype occurred many times. The chain combines TRBV27 with TRBJ1-6; D call uncertain. Per the germline V gene, CDR1 is MNHEY and CDR2 is SMNVEV (reference sequence). The germline V and J ends were trimmed by 8 bases and 6 bases, with 14 bases remaining between them. CDR3 size: 14 residues. This CDR3 reads CASGVEMVNSPLHF. The CDR3 DNA reads TGTGCCAGCGGGGTGGAGATGGTTAATTCACCCCTCCACTTT.

This clonotype was seen only once. The chain combines TRBV11-2 with TRBJ2-7; TRBD2 might be the D (6 bases). Trimming took 5 bases from V and 0 from J, leaving 14 bases between them. The CDR3 length is 15 residues. Per the germline V gene, CDR1 is SGHAT and CDR2 is FQNNGV. CDR3 sequence: CASSRIKAGSYEQYF. Written as DNA, the CDR3 is TGTGCCAGCAGCCGGATTAAAGCGGGCTCCTACGAGCAGTACTTC.

This clonotype has a handful of counts. The J gene is TRBJ2-3, the V gene TRBV25-1, with unresolved D. Germline CDR1 and CDR2: MGHDK and SYGVNS. The ends were cut back, 3 bases at V and 3 bases at J, with 7 bases in the middle. This CDR3 is built from 13 residues. The CDR3 bases are TGTGCCAGCAGTGAGGTTTCTACAGATACGCAGTATTTT. This gives the protein CASSEVSTDTQYF.